This T cell receptor beta chain was retrieved from a study of blood T cell repertoires in COVID-19. Study-wide context: Whether acute or convalescent, the COVID-19 samples came from the United States, Italy and Spain. PBMCs, B-cell-depleted T cells, or T cells were the source of the cDNA or gDNA that made up the material.

The V gene end was trimmed by 0 bases and the J gene end by 3 bases; junction bases not matched to a gene: 8. This CDR3 comprises 15 residues. The germline V gene encodes CDR1 SQVTM and CDR2 ANQGSEA. There are many counts of this clone. In the original workflow: Estimation of nucleated cell counts relied on the amplification of reference gene primers. Measured with immunoSEQ multiplex PCR; TCRdb has only the in-frame clones, and not every one. V, J and clone size are those of that table, while D and trimming were read from the DNA. The data hold more than 85,000 clones, with over 65% observed a single time.

The genes are TRBV29-1 and TRBJ2-7, with 7 bases that match TRBD1. The sequenced material came from peripheral blood. This TCR came from a woman of 80 years or more with acute or convalescent COVID-19. The CDR3 DNA reads TGCAGCGTTGAAGATCGGTCCAGGGGGAACTACGAGCAGTACTTC. It translates to CSVEDRSRGNYEQYF.